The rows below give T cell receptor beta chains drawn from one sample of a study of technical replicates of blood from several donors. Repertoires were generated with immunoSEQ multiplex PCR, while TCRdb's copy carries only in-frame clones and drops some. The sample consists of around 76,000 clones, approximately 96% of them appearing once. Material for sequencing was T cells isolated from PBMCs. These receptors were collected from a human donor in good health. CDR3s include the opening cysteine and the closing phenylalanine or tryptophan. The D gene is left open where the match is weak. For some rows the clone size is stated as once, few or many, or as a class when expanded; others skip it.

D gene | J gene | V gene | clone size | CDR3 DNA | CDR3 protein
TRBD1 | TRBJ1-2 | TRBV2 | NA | TGTGCCAGCAGGGAGGACAGGGTAGAAGGCTACACCTTC | CASREDRVEGYTF
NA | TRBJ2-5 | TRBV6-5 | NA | TGTGCCAGCAGTTACCGCGGACACCTCAACTTC | CASSYRGHLNF
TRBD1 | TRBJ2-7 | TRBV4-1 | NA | TGCGCCAGCAGCCAAGATCAAGACAGGGTCTACGAGCAGTACTTC | CASSQDQDRVYEQYF
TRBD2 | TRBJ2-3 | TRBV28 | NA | TGTGCCAGCAGTTTAGCGAAGGCGGGAGACACAGATACGCAGTATTTT | CASSLAKAGDTDTQYF
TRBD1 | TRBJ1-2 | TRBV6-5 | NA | TGTGCCAGCAGGACAGGGACCTATGGCTACACCTTC | CASRTGTYGYTF
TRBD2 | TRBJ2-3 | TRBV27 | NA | TGTGCCAGCAATCCTCGACTAGCGGAGCTTAGCACAGATACGCAGTATTTT | CASNPRLAELSTDTQYF
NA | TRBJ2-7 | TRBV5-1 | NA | TGCGCCAGCAGCTTGGACGGACAGAGGGTCCACGAGCAGTACTTC | CASSLDGQRVHEQYF
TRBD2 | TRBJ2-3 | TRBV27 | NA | TGTGCCAGCAGTTCCCTCATAGCGGGGGGCACAGATACGCAGTATTTT | CASSSLIAGGTDTQYF
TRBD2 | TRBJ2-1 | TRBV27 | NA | TGTGCCAGCACCGCCGGGACTAGCGTAGATGAGCAGTTCTTC | CASTAGTSVDEQFF
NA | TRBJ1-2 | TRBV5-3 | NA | TGTGCCAGAAGCCACGATAGCCCAAACTATGGCTACACCTTC | CARSHDSPNYGYTF
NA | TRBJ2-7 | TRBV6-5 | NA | TGTGCCAGCAGACGCACAATACAGGGTTCCGAGCAGTACTTC | CASRRTIQGSEQYF
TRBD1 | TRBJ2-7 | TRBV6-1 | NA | TGTGCCAGCAGTGATCGGTCTCGGGCAGGGGGCTCGGATGAGCAGTACTTC | CASSDRSRAGGSDEQYF
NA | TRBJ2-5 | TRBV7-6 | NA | TGTGCCAGCAGCTTAGAGGTTGGTCTAGACGGAGGGGCGGAGACCCAGTACTTC | CASSLEVGLDGGAETQYF
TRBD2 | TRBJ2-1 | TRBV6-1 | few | TGTGCCAGCAGTGTTTCGCTAGCGGGGGGACGCTCCTACAATGAGCAGTTCTTC | CASSVSLAGGRSYNEQFF
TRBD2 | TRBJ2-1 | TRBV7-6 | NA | TGTGCCAGCAGCTTACTAGCGGGAGTTGTAGGCCGCGAGCAGTTCTTC | CASSLLAGVVGREQFF
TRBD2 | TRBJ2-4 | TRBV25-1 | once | TGTGCCAGCAGTGAATATGGGGGAGGGGTCGCCAAAAACATTCAGTACTTC | CASSEYGGGVAKNIQYF
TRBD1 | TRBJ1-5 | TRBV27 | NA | TGTGCCAGTGGGACAGGGGGCAATCAGCCCCAGCATTTT | CASGTGGNQPQHF
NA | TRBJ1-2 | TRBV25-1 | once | TGTGCCAGCAGTGAAGGACAGACTTATGGCTACACCTTC | CASSEGQTYGYTF
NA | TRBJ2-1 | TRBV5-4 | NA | TGTGCCAGCAGGTTAGAGGTAAATAATGAGCAGTTCTTC | CASRLEVNNEQFF
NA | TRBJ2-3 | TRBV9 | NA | TGTGCCAGCAGCGTAGCTTGGAGAGATATGCAGTATTTT | CASSVAWRDMQYF
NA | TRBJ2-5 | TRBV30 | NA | TGTGCCTGGAGCGAGGGAGAGACCCAGTACTTC | CAWSEGETQYF
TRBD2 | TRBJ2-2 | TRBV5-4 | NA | TGTGCCAGCAGCCCGACCGGGACTACGAGCACCGGGGAGCTGTTTTTT | CASSPTGTTSTGELFF
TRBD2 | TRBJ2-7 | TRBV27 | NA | TGTGCCAGCATTACTAGCGGGAGACCCTACGAGCAGTACTTC | CASITSGRPYEQYF
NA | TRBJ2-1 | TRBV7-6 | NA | TGTGCCAGCAGCTTCTCCGTGCGTGGGCTCCTGAACAATGAGCAGTTCTTC | CASSFSVRGLLNNEQFF
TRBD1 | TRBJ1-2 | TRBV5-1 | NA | TGCGCCAGCGCGACCGGGACAGGGGTCTATGGCTACACCTTC | CASATGTGVYGYTF
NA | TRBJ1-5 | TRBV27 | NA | TGTGCCAGCAGTTTAGGGGACAACTATCAGCCCCAGCATTTT | CASSLGDNYQPQHF
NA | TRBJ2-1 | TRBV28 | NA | TGTGCCAGCAGTTTATTGGGGGCAGCCCTCAATGAGCAGTTCTTC | CASSLLGAALNEQFF
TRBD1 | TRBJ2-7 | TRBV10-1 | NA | TGCGCCAGCAGTGACAGGACAGGGATTTCCCACGAGCAGTACTTC | CASSDRTGISHEQYF
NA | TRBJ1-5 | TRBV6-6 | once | TGTGCCAGCACAGGGGTCTTGGGGCCCCAGCATTTT | CASTGVLGPQHF
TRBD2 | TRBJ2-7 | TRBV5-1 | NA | TGCGCCAGCAGCTTGGCCGCGGGAGTACGCGAGCAGTACTTC | CASSLAAGVREQYF
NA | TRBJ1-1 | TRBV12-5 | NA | TGTGCTAGTGGTTTTAGTGTGGTCGCGATATCCACTGAAGCTTTCTTT | CASGFSVVAISTEAFF
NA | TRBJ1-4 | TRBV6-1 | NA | TGTGCCAGCAGAGGAGTCTCCAATGAAAAACTGTTTTTT | CASRGVSNEKLFF
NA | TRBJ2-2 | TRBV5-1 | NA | TGCGCCAGCAGCCCGGAGGGGACAGCCGGCGGGGAGCTGTTTTTT | CASSPEGTAGGELFF
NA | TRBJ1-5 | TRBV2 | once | TGTGCCAGCAGTGCGGGTAATAGCAATCAGCCCCAGCATTTT | CASSAGNSNQPQHF
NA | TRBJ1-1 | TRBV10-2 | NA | TGCGCCAGCACATGGGGGCGTGGGCACACTGAAGCTTTCTTT | CASTWGRGHTEAFF
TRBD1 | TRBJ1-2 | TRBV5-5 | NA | TGTGCCAGCAGCCACACCGGAGGGGACAGTTATGGCTACACCTTC | CASSHTGGDSYGYTF
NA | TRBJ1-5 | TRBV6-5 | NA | TGTGCCAGCAGTTACTCTGTGACAACAAATCAGCCCCAGCATTTT | CASSYSVTTNQPQHF
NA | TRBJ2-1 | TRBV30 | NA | TGTGCCTGGAGTCCTAAGGGACAACGTCCCTACAATGAGCAGTTCTTC | CAWSPKGQRPYNEQFF
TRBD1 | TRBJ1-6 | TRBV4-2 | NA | TGTGCCAGCAGCCAAAGGGGACAGTCACCCCTCCACTTT | CASSQRGQSPLHF
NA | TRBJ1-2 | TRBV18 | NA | TGTGCCAGCTCACCAGGGGAGGCTAACTATGGCTACACCTTC | CASSPGEANYGYTF
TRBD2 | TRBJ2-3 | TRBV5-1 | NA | TGCGCCAGCAGCCGACTAGCGGGAGGGGGGAACACAGATACGCAGTATTTT | CASSRLAGGGNTDTQYF
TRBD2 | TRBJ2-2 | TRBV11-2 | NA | TGTGCCAGCAGCTTTGCGGGAGCGACCACCGGGGAGCTGTTTTTT | CASSFAGATTGELFF
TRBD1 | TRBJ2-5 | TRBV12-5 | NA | TGTGCTAGTGGCCGGGGACAGGTCTTAGGAGAGACCCAGTACTTC | CASGRGQVLGETQYF
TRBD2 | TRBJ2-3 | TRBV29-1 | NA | TGCAGCGTTGAACGCGTTGCTGGCGGGGGGTCAGATACGCAGTATTTT | CSVERVAGGGSDTQYF
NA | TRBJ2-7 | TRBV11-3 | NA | TGTGCCAGCAGCTTAGATCAAATTGGGACAAATTCCTACGAGCAGTACTTC | CASSLDQIGTNSYEQYF
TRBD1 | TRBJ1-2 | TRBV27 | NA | TGTGCCAGCAGTCCTCGGGACAGCGGTTACTATGGCTACACCTTC | CASSPRDSGYYGYTF
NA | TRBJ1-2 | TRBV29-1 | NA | TGCAGCGTTGAATCTTCAAACAGTCCGGAAGCTATAAGCACCTTC | CSVESSNSPEAISTF
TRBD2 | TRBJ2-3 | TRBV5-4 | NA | TGTGCCAGCAGCTTGGAGGGCGCGGGAGGTGATACGCAGTATTTT | CASSLEGAGGDTQYF
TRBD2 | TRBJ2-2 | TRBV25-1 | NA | TGTGCCAGCAGTGAATACCCTGCGCGGGGGGGCACCGGGGAGCTGTTTTTT | CASSEYPARGGTGELFF
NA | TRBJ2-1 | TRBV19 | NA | TGTGCCAGTAGTACCTTCCCCGATGAGCAGTTCTTC | CASSTFPDEQFF